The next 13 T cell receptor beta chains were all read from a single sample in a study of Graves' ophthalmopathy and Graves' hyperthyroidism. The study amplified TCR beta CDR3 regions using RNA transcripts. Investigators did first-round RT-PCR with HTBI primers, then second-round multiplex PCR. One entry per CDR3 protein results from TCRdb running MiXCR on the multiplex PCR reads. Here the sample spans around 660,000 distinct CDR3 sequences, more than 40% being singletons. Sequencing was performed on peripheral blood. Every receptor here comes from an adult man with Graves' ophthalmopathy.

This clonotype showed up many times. Written as DNA, the CDR3 is TGTGCCAGCAGTGAAAACAGGGGATTTTTTGGCTACACCTTC. Translation gives CASSENRGFFGYTF. The rearrangement links TRBV6-1 to TRBJ1-2; 7 bases are shared with TRBD1. The germline CDR1 and CDR2 sequences are MNHNS and SASEGT. V shed 2 bases and J 7 bases; nucleotides not matched to a gene: 7. This CDR3 has 14 residues.

CDR3 coding DNA: TGTGCCAGCGAAGGAAGGGTATATGGCTACACCTTC. This gives the protein CASEGRVYGYTF. The rearrangement links TRBV6-2 or TRBV6-3 to TRBJ1-2; D gene uncertain. The V gene's germline CDR1 is MNHEY and CDR2 SVGEGT. This CDR3 is 12 amino acids long. Trimming shortened V by 8 bases and J by 5 bases, and 12 bases separated the two germline ends.

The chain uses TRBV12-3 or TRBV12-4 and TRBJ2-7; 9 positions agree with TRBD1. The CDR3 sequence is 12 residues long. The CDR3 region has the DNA TGTGCTAGTGGGCCCGGGACAGGGTTTCTGTACTTC. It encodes CASGPGTGFLYF.

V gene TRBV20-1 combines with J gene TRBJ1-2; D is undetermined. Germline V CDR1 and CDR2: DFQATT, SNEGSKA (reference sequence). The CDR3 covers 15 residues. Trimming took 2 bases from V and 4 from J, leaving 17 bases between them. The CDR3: CSARRRTSETYGYTF. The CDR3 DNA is TGCAGTGCTAGAAGAAGGACCAGTGAGACCTATGGCTACACCTTC.

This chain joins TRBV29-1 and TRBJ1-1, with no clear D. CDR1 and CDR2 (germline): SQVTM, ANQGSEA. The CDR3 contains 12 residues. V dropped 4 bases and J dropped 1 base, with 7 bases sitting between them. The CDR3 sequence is CSVVAGNTEAFF. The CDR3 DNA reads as TGCAGCGTTGTCGCTGGGAACACTGAAGCTTTCTTT. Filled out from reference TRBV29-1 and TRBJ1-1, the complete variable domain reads SAVISQKPSRDICQRGTSLTIQCQVDSQVTMMFWYRQQPGQSLTLIATANQGSEATYESGFVIDKFPISRPNLTFSTLTVSNMSPEDSSIYLCSVVAGNTEAFFGQGTRLTVV.

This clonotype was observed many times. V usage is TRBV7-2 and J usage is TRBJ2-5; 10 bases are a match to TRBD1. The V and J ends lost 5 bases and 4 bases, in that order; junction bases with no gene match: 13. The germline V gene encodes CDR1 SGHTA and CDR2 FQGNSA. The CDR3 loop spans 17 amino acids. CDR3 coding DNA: TGTGCCAGCAGCCGAAGACGTGGAGACAGGGGGCGAGAGACCCAGTACTTC. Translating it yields CASSRRRGDRGRETQYF.

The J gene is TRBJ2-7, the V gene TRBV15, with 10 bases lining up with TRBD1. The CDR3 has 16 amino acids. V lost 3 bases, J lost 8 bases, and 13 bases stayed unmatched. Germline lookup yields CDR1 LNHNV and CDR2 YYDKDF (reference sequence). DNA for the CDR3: TGTGCCACCAGCAGGGATCGACAGGGGGCTCAGCCCCAGCAGTACTTC. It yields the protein CATSRDRQGAQPQQYF.

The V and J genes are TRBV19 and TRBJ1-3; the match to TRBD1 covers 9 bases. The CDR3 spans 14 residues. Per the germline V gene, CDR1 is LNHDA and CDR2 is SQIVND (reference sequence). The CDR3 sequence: CATMTGGSGNTIYF. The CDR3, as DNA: TGTGCTACCATGACAGGGGGCTCTGGAAACACCATATATTTT.

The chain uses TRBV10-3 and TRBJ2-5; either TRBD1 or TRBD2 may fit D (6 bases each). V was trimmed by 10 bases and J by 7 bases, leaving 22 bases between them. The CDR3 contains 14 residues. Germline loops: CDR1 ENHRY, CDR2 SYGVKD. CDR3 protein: CASRMGGRGGTQYF. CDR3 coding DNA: TGTGCCAGCAGAATGGGAGGCCGAGGGGGGACCCAGTACTTC.

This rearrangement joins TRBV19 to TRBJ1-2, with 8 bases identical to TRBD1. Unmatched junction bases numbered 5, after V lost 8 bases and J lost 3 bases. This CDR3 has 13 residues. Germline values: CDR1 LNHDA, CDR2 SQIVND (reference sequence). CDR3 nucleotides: TGTGCCAGTTCGGACAGGGAAGACTATGGCTACACCTTC. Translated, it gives CASSDREDYGYTF.

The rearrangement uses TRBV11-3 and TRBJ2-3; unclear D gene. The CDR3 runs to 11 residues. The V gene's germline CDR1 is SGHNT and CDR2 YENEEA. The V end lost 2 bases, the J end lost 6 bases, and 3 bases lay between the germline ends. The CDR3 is CASSLYDTQYF. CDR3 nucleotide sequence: TGTGCCAGCAGCTTATACGATACGCAGTATTTT.

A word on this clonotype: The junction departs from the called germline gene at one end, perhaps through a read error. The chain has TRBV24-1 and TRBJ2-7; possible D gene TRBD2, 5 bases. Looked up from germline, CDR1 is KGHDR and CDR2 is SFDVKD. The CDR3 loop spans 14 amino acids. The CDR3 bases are TGTGCCAGCAGTACTCACTCCGGGGCCTACGAGCAGTACTTC. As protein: CASSTHSGAYEQYF.

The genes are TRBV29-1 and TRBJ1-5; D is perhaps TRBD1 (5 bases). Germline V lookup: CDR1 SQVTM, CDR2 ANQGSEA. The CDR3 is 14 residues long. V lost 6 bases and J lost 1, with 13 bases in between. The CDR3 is CSVEGIGSNQPQHF. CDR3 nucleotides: TGCAGCGTAGAGGGGATTGGAAGCAATCAGCCCCAGCATTTT. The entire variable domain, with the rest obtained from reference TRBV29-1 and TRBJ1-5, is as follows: SAVISQKPSRDICQRGTSLTIQCQVDSQVTMMFWYRQQPGQSLTLIATANQGSEATYESGFVIDKFPISRPNLTFSTLTVSNMSPEDSSIYLCSVEGIGSNQPQHFGDGTRLSIL.